The next 31 T cell receptor beta chains were all read from a single sample in a study of T cell responses to AZD1222 COVID-19 vaccine. The protocol was immunoSEQ multiplex PCR, while the TCRdb copy is restricted to in-frame clones and leaves out a portion. The repertoire includes around 100,000 clones, roughly 84% of them detected once, and less than 20% sits in the top ten. The sample consisted of peripheral blood, taken on day 0 of AZD1222 vaccination. Source of these receptors: an adult in good health.

The chain has TRBV7-6 and TRBJ1-5; perhaps TRBD1 as D (5 bases). The germline CDR1 and CDR2 sequences are SGHVS and FNYEAQ. The germline V and J ends were trimmed by 2 bases and 4 bases, with 12 bases remaining between them. This CDR3 is 15 amino acids long. The CDR3 loop is CASSLSPSGNQPQHF. The CDR3 nucleotides read TGTGCCAGCAGCTTATCTCCGTCAGGGAATCAGCCCCAGCATTTT.

The chain links TRBV4-3 to TRBJ2-1, with D possibly being TRBD1 (5 bases). The germline V gene encodes CDR1 LGHNA and CDR2 YSLEER. V lost 0 bases and J 3 bases, leaving 9 bases between the germline ends. CDR3 length: 15 amino acids. The CDR3, as DNA: TGCGCCAGCAGCCAAGATCCAGGGATCTACAATGAGCAGTTCTTC. It encodes CASSQDPGIYNEQFF.

Here the CDR3 reads CASSPMGHYNSPLHF. The CDR3 DNA reads as TGTGCCAGCAGCCCAATGGGACACTATAATTCACCCCTCCACTTT. The chain couples TRBV7-2 to TRBJ1-6; D is possibly TRBD1 (6 bases). Trimming shortened V by 5 bases and J by 3 bases, and 11 bases separated the two germline ends. Germline V CDR1 and CDR2: SGHTA, FQGNSA. This CDR3 is 15 amino acids long. The whole variable domain, remainder taken from reference TRBV7-2 and TRBJ1-6, is GAGVSQSPSNKVTEKGKDVELRCDPISGHTALYWYRQSLGQGLEFLIYFQGNSAPDKSGLPSDRFSAERTGGSVSTLTIQRTQQEDSAVYLCASSPMGHYNSPLHFGNGTRLTVT.

The chain links TRBV4-3 to TRBJ2-2; TRBD1 might be the D (6 bases). CDR1 is LGHNA, CDR2 YSLEER, per germline. The V and J ends lost 8 bases and 4 bases respectively, with 14 bases between them. The CDR3 spans 14 residues. The CDR3 reads CASGGLSSTGELFF. In DNA, the CDR3 is TGCGCCAGCGGGGGCCTCAGCTCCACCGGGGAGCTGTTTTTT.

The chain links TRBV3-1 (or the pseudogene TRBV3-2) to TRBJ1-3, with unresolved D. V was shortened by 4 bases and J by 4 bases, with 5 bases between the two germline ends. Germline values: CDR1 LGHDT, CDR2 YNNKEL (reference sequence). The CDR3 has 12 amino acids. In DNA, the CDR3 is TGTGCCAGCAGCCTGGCCGGAAACACCATATATTTT. Translating gives CASSLAGNTIYF.

The V gene is TRBV19, the J gene TRBJ2-2; TRBD1 might be the D (6 bases). V gave up 3 bases and J gave up 4 bases, with 9 bases separating them. The CDR3 covers 14 residues. The germline gives CDR1 LNHDA, CDR2 SQIVND (reference sequence). The CDR3 DNA reads TGTGCCAGTAGTATTAAGGGGGTCACCGGGGAGCTGTTTTTT. Protein product: CASSIKGVTGELFF.

The V gene is TRBV28, the J gene TRBJ1-4, with TRBD1 identical over 10 bases. The CDR3 covers 14 residues. V lost 4 bases to trimming and J lost 8 bases; unmatched junction nucleotides: 4. Germline-derived CDR1 and CDR2 are MDHEN and SYDVKM. The CDR3 nucleotides are TGTGCCAGCAGTTCCGGGACAGGGGCCGAAAAACTGTTTTTT. Its translation: CASSSGTGAEKLFF.

This chain connects TRBV9 to TRBJ2-1; TRBD1 matches at 7 bases. J lost 9 bases, V lost 0 bases, and 9 bases had no gene match. The V gene's germline CDR1 is SGDLS and CDR2 YYNGEE. There are 15 residues in the CDR3. This CDR3 is CASSVDPQGTSEQFF. CDR3 coding DNA: TGTGCCAGCAGCGTAGATCCACAGGGGACGAGTGAGCAGTTCTTC. Supplemented by reference TRBV9 and TRBJ2-1, the full variable domain reads DSGVTQTPKHLITATGQRVTLRCSPRSGDLSVYWYQQSLDQGLQFLIQYYNGEERAKGNILERFSAQQFPDLHSELNLSSLELGDSALYFCASSVDPQGTSEQFFGPGTRLTVL.

The chain has TRBV7-2 and TRBJ1-4; possible D gene TRBD1, 5 bases. Deletions cut 1 base from V and 0 bases from J, with 18 bases between. The CDR3 covers 19 residues. The germline gives CDR1 SGHTA, CDR2 FQGNSA. This chain's CDR3 is CASSLGVVNRGSTNEKLFF. CDR3 in DNA: TGTGCCAGCAGCTTAGGGGTAGTCAACCGGGGCTCAACTAATGAAAAACTGTTTTTT.

The count of this clone is one. The V and J genes are TRBV11-2 and TRBJ1-3, with a weak D call TRBD1 (6 bases). Germline CDR1 and CDR2: SGHAT and FQNNGV. The CDR3 length is 15 residues. With 0 bases removed from V and 9 bases from J, the gap between germline ends came to 15 bases. DNA for the CDR3: TGTGCCAGCAGCTTAGATCAGGGGTTCTCAGGCACCATATATTTT. Translation: CASSLDQGFSGTIYF.

The chain uses TRBV7-8 and TRBJ1-5, with unresolved D. The V gene lost 1 base and the J gene lost 0 bases, with 10 bases spanning the gap. This CDR3 spans 16 amino acids. Germline CDR1 SGHVS, CDR2 FQNEAQ. The CDR3 reads CASSLEGRYSNQPQHF. The CDR3, as DNA: TGTGCCAGCAGCTTAGAAGGACGGTATAGCAATCAGCCCCAGCATTTT.

V is TRBV5-1 and J is TRBJ1-4; 7 bases are a match to TRBD1. The J segment lost 5 bases and the V segment lost 0 bases, leaving 4 bases of the junction unmatched. CDR3 size: 15 residues. Germline CDR1 is SGHRS and CDR2 is YFSETQ. The CDR3 sequence is CASSLVGGGNEKLFF. Here the CDR3 DNA reads TGCGCCAGCAGCTTGGTAGGGGGCGGGAATGAAAAACTGTTTTTT.

The genes are TRBV5-5 and TRBJ1-2, with 8 bases identical to TRBD1. Germline V lookup: CDR1 SGHKS, CDR2 YYEKEE (reference sequence). V shed 0 bases and J 4 bases; nucleotides not matched to a gene: 8. The length of the CDR3 is 16 residues. The CDR3 reads CASSLEWTGYIYGYTF. The CDR3 DNA reads as TGTGCCAGCAGCTTGGAATGGACAGGGTATATCTATGGCTACACCTTC.

This clone was seen once. The V and J genes are TRBV28 and TRBJ2-4; D is tentatively TRBD1 or TRBD2 (6 bases each). The CDR3 has 16 amino acids. The V and J ends lost 5 bases and 3 bases respectively, with 17 bases between them. Germline V gives CDR1 MDHEN, CDR2 SYDVKM. In DNA form, the CDR3 reads TGTGCCAGCAGTCCGGGGGCCAGCCGCGACAAAAACATTCAGTACTTC. Protein product: CASSPGASRDKNIQYF.

V usage is TRBV10-3 and J usage is TRBJ1-2; 9 bases agree with TRBD1. V lost 6 bases, J lost 8 bases, and 7 bases stayed unmatched. The CDR3 covers 13 residues. The germline CDR1 and CDR2 sequences are ENHRY and SYGVKD. The CDR3: CAIRPGQGDGYTF. For the CDR3, the DNA is TGTGCCATCAGGCCGGGACAGGGTGACGGCTACACCTTC.

The chain carries TRBV2 and TRBJ1-1; D not certain. CDR3 length equals 13 residues. V gave up 4 bases and J gave up 1 base, with 7 bases separating them. Per the germline V gene, CDR1 is SNHLY and CDR2 is FYNNEI. CDR3 bases: TGTGCCAGCAGTGCGACAACGAACACTGAAGCTTTCTTT. Its translation: CASSATTNTEAFF.

This sequence joins TRBV7-3 and TRBJ1-1; tentatively, D is TRBD1 (6 bases). V lost 6 bases to trimming and J lost 4 bases, with 12 bases between them. CDR3 length: 13 residues. Germline V lookup: CDR1 SGHTA, CDR2 FQGTGA. The CDR3 DNA is TGTGCCAGCAGTTCACAGGGAGGCACTGAAGCTTTCTTT. It yields the protein CASSSQGGTEAFF. Supplemented by reference TRBV7-3 and TRBJ1-1, the full variable domain reads GAGVSQTPSNKVTEKGKYVELRCDPISGHTALYWYRQSLGQGPEFLIYFQGTGAADDSGLPNDRFFAVRPEGSVSTLKIQRTERGDSAVYLCASSSQGGTEAFFGQGTRLTVV.

The DNA of the CDR3 is TGTGCCAGCAGCTTAAGGGGTCCTAATGAAAAACTGTTTTTT. Translation: CASSLRGPNEKLFF. This rearrangement joins TRBV7-2 to TRBJ1-4, with D tentatively TRBD1 (5 bases). In germline, CDR1 is SGHTA, CDR2 FQGNSA. The V and J ends lost 2 bases and 3 bases respectively, with 7 bases between them. The CDR3 totals 14 residues.

CDR3 in DNA: TGTGCCAGCAGTGAAACGGGGCCTGAAAAACTGTTTTTT. Encoded protein: CASSETGPEKLFF. This chain uses TRBV2 with TRBJ1-4; TRBD1 might be the D (5 bases). The length of the CDR3 is 13 residues. V dropped 2 bases and J dropped 7 bases, with 8 bases sitting between them. CDR1 is SNHLY, CDR2 FYNNEI, per germline.

As to this clone: Other DNA variants within this sample encode the same CDR3. The chain has TRBV7-2 and TRBJ2-1; 7 bases are shared with TRBD2. The CDR3 extends over 16 amino acids. The germline V gene has CDR1 SGHTA and CDR2 FQGNSA. The V segment lost 0 bases and the J segment 0 bases; nucleotides outside the gene matches: 2. In DNA form, the CDR3 reads TGTGCCAGCAGCTTAGCGAGCGGGAACTCCTACAATGAGCAGTTCTTC. This encodes CASSLASGNSYNEQFF.

The gene calls are TRBV2 and TRBJ2-5; D possibly corresponds to TRBD1 (8 bases). V was cut by 1 base and J by 5 bases, with 14 bases left in between. Germline V gene sequence: CDR1 SNHLY, CDR2 FYNNEI. The CDR3 is made up of 15 amino acids. This CDR3 is CASSEEQGGGETQYF. In nucleotides, the CDR3 is TGTGCCAGCAGTGAAGAACAGGGGGGAGGGGAGACCCAGTACTTC.

This clone was observed a handful of times. V and J are TRBV27 and TRBJ2-2, with D uncertain. The CDR3 length is 16 residues. The V gene's germline CDR1 is MNHEY and CDR2 SMNVEV (reference sequence). Trimming pared 6 bases from V and 4 bases from J, leaving 18 bases between. As DNA, the CDR3 is TGTGCCAGCAGGCCATGGGCCTTAATGGGCACCGGGGAGCTGTTTTTT. This sequence encodes CASRPWALMGTGELFF.

The CDR3 here is CASHLLGTGGRTEAFF. The CDR3 bases are TGTGCCAGCCACCTCCTAGGGACAGGGGGTAGGACTGAAGCTTTCTTT. The rearrangement links TRBV28 to TRBJ1-1, with 11 positions matching TRBD1. Germline values: CDR1 MDHEN, CDR2 SYDVKM. The ends lost 8 bases at V and 5 bases at J; junction bases unmatched: 13. The CDR3 has 16 residues. Combining the CDR3 with reference TRBV28 and TRBJ1-1 gives the whole variable domain DVKVTQSSRYLVKRTGEKVFLECVQDMDHENMFWYRQDPGLGLRLIYFSYDVKMKEKGDIPEGYSVSREKKERFSLILESASTNQTSMYLCASHLLGTGGRTEAFFGQGTRLTVV.

V gene TRBV5-4 combines with J gene TRBJ1-5; 9 bases match TRBD1. The CDR3 totals 17 residues. Germline values: CDR1 SGHNT, CDR2 YYREEE (reference sequence). V trimming: 1 base; J trimming: 0 bases; junction bases outside the gene matches: 5. The CDR3 DNA reads TGTGCCAGCAGCTTGTGGGACAGGGTCTATAGCAATCAGCCCCAGCATTTT. As protein: CASSLWDRVYSNQPQHF.

This clone was counted a few times. This sequence joins TRBV7-3 and TRBJ2-7; D might be TRBD1 (6 bases). The length of the CDR3 is 18 residues. Trimming shortened V by 3 bases and J by 4 bases, and 25 bases separated the two germline ends. Germline CDR1 and CDR2: SGHTA and FQGTGA. CDR3 protein: CASSLGFNTQGVPYEQYF. CDR3 sequence (DNA): TGTGCCAGCAGCTTGGGATTCAATACACAGGGAGTCCCTTACGAGCAGTACTTC.

The chain employs TRBV10-3 and TRBJ1-6; D unresolved. With 1 base removed from V and 6 bases from J, the gap between germline ends came to 10 bases. This CDR3 has 15 amino acids. Germline CDR1 is ENHRY and CDR2 is SYGVKD. The CDR3 loop reads CAISEFPRGNSPLHF. CDR3 nucleotides: TGTGCCATCAGTGAGTTCCCGCGGGGTAATTCACCCCTCCACTTT.

The CDR3 DNA reads TGTGCCAGCTCACTAACAGACACTGAAGCTTTCTTT. This encodes CASSLTDTEAFF. The chain couples TRBV18 to TRBJ1-1; D is undetermined. The germline CDR1 and CDR2 sequences are KGHSH and LQKENI. The V end was cut by 4 bases, the J end by 3 bases, with 6 bases between. The CDR3 is made up of 12 amino acids.

The chain couples TRBV4-3 to TRBJ2-5; D is perhaps TRBD2 (5 bases). V gave up 0 bases and J gave up 3 bases, with 11 bases separating them. The CDR3 has 15 amino acids. The germline gives CDR1 LGHNA, CDR2 YSLEER. The CDR3 DNA is TGCGCCAGCAGCCAAGATTCGACTACCGAAGAGACCCAGTACTTC. It specifies CASSQDSTTEETQYF.

The chain uses TRBV3-1 (or the pseudogene TRBV3-2) and TRBJ2-2; 15 bases match TRBD2. The CDR3 is 22 residues long. Trimming at V came to 0 bases and at J to 6 bases, leaving 17 bases not matched to a gene. Germline CDR1 LGHDT, CDR2 YNNKEL (reference sequence). CDR3 residues: CASSQEILGGLAGGGEAGELFF. In nucleotides, the CDR3 is TGTGCCAGCAGCCAAGAAATTCTAGGGGGACTAGCGGGAGGCGGCGAGGCCGGGGAGCTGTTTTTT.

V is TRBV6-5 and J is TRBJ1-4; tentative D call: TRBD1 (5 bases). Germline assignment: CDR1 MNHEY and CDR2 SVGAGI. Trimming stripped 6 bases from V and 8 bases from J, with 16 bases between. This CDR3 has 14 residues. CDR3 sequence reads: CASRPGTGGEKLFF. The CDR3 DNA follows: TGTGCCAGCAGACCCGGGACGGGTGGGGAAAAACTGTTTTTT.

The rearrangement joins TRBV19 to TRBJ2-1, with D tentatively TRBD2 (6 bases). This CDR3 has 16 residues. Germline values: CDR1 LNHDA, CDR2 SQIVND (reference sequence). V shed 7 bases and J shed 3 bases, with 19 bases lying between them. CDR3 sequence: CASTPAARGRYNEQFF. The DNA of the CDR3 is TGTGCCAGTACCCCAGCCGCGCGGGGCCGCTACAATGAGCAGTTCTTC.